This TCR beta chain stems from a study of blood T cell repertoires in COVID-19. Overall study context: COVID-19 samples, acute and convalescent, were from the United States, Italy and Spain.

A remark on this clone: The same CDR3 is also encoded by other DNA sequences in this sample.

In the authors' workflow: Estimates of nucleated cell counts were drawn from the amplification of reference gene primers. The assay was immunoSEQ multiplex PCR, and TCRdb's table has in-frame clones only and misses some. V and J calls and clone size are copied from that table; D and trimming were computed from the DNA. This sample carries roughly 230,000 clones, roughly 89% of them seen once, and the ten largest clones take 4.6%. J gave up 2 bases and V 0 bases, and 4 bases lay outside the gene matches. Germline CDR1 and CDR2: SGHDT and YYEEEE. This CDR3 has 15 amino acids. The source material was peripheral blood. This receptor was taken from a middle-aged woman who had recovered from COVID-19. This chain connects TRBV5-6 to TRBJ1-2; 7 nucleotides line up with TRBD1. The CDR3 reads CASSLGQGSNYGYTF. The CDR3 region has the DNA TGTGCCAGCAGCTTGGGACAGGGATCAAACTATGGCTACACCTTC.